This T cell receptor (beta chain) was found in a study of blood T cell repertoires in COVID-19. Some clones are missing from TCRdb's copy, which holds only in-frame ones; the method was immunoSEQ multiplex PCR. The sample holds fewer than 300,000 clones, approximately 85% seen once. The material sequenced was PBMCs or T cells enriched from blood (not recorded which). The source is a young woman who had recovered from COVID-19.

DNA for the CDR3: TGTGCCAGCAACAGGGCTAGCACAGATACGCAGTATTTT. Protein product: CASNRASTDTQYF. J is TRBJ2-3 and V is TRBV10-3; weak D call: TRBD1 (6 bases). The CDR3 covers 13 residues. Trimming removed 10 bases at V and 0 bases at J, with 11 bases between. CDR1 is ENHRY, CDR2 SYGVKD, per germline.